The sequence of this TCR beta chain was determined in a study of T cell responses to AZD1222 COVID-19 vaccine. Notes on the study in general: At 160-218 and 743-854, vaccine-associated CD4 TCRs were dominant, and they spanned spike. A mostly white British donor set with more females was recruited, and clonal diversity was possibly underestimated.

Note on this clone: Antigen unknown.

Profiling relied on immunoSEQ multiplex PCR, and the TCRdb table lists in-frame clones only, not all of them. The data contain approximately 120,000 clones, roughly 90% of them singletons. The length of the CDR3 is 16 residues. CDR1 is KGHSH and CDR2 is LQKENI in the germline V gene. V trimming: 6 bases; J trimming: 5 bases; junction bases outside the gene matches: 15. The chain joins TRBV18 to TRBJ2-7; 8 bases line up with TRBD1. Material: peripheral blood, obtained on day 0 of AZD1222 vaccination. This sequence originates from an adult in good health. CDR3 residues: CASSPRRVGQANEQYF. Written as DNA, the CDR3 is TGTGCCAGCTCGCCCAGGCGGGTGGGACAGGCGAACGAGCAGTACTTC.